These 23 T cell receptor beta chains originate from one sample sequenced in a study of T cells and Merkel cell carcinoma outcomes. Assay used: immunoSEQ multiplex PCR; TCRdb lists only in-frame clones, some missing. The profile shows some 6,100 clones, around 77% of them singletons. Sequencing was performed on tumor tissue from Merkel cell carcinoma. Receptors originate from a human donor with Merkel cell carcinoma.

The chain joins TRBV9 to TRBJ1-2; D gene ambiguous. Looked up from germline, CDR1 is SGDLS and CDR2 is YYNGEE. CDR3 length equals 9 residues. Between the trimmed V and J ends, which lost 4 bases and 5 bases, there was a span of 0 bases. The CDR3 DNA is TGTGCCAGCAGCTATGGCTACACCTTC. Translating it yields CASSYGYTF. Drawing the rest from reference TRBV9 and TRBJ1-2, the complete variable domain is DSGVTQTPKHLITATGQRVTLRCSPRSGDLSVYWYQQSLDQGLQFLIQYYNGEERAKGNILERFSAQQFPDLHSELNLSSLELGDSALYFCASSYGYTFGSGTRLTVV.

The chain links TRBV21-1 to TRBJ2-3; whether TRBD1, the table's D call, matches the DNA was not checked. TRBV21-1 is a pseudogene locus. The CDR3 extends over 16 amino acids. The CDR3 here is CTSSKDNGTATDTQYF. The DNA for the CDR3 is TGTACCAGCAGCAAAGATAATGGGACAGCCACAGATACGCAGTATTTT.

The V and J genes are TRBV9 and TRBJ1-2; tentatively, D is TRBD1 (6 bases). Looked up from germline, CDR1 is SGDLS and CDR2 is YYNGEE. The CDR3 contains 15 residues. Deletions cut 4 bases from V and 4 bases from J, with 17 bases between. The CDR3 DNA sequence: TGTGCCAGCAGCCAGGAAGGCGGGGGGCTCTATGGCTACACCTTC. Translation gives CASSQEGGGLYGYTF.

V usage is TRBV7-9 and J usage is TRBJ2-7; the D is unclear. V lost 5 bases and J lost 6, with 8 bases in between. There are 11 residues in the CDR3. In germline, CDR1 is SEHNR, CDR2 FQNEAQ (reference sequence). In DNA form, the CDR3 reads TGTGCCAGCAGCGGAGCTCTCGAGCAGTACTTC. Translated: CASSGALEQYF.

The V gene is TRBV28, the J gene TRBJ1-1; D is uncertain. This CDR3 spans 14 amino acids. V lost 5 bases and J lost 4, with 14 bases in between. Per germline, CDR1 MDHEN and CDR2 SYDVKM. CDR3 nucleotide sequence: TGTGCCAGCAGTCCAAGGATAACTGGCACTGAAGCTTTCTTT. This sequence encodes CASSPRITGTEAFF.

The DNA for the CDR3 is TGTGCCAGCAGTTCCTTCGGGAACAACAATGAGCAGTTCTTC. Translated, it gives CASSSFGNNNEQFF. The chain recombines TRBV28 with TRBJ2-1; maybe TRBD2 (5 bases). The V gene's germline CDR1 is MDHEN and CDR2 SYDVKM. This CDR3 has 14 amino acids. Deletions cut 4 bases from V and 5 bases from J, with 12 bases between.

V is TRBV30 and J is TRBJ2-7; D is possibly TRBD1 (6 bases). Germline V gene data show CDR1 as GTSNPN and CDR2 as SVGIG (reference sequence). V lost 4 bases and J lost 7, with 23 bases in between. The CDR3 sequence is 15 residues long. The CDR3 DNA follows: TGTGCCTGGAAAGGGGGTACAGAACCGTGGAGAGAGCAGTACTTC. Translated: CAWKGGTEPWREQYF.

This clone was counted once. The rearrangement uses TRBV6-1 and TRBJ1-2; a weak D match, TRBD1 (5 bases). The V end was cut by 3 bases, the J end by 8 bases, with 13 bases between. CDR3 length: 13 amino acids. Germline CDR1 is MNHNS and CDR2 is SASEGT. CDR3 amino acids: CASSEGDRPGYTF. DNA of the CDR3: TGTGCCAGCAGTGAGGGGGACCGCCCGGGCTACACCTTC.

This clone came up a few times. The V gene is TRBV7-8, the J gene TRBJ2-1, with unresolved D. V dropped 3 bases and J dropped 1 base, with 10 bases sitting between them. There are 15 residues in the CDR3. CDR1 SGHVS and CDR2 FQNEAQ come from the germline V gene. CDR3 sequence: CASSFLRGSYNEQFF. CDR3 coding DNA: TGTGCCAGCAGCTTTTTGAGAGGTTCCTACAATGAGCAGTTCTTC.

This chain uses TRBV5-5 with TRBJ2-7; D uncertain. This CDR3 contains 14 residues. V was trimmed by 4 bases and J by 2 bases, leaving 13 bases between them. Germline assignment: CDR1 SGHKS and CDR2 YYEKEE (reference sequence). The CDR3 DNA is TGTGCCAGCAGCCAAAAATACATGCCCTACGAGCAGTACTTC. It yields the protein CASSQKYMPYEQYF.

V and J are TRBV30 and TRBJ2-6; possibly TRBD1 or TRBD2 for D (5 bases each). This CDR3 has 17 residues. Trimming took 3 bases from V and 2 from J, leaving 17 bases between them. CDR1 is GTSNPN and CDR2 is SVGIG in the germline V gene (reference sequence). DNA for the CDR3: TGTGCCTGGAGGGGCCGGGGCGTCGCGGCTGGGGCCAACGTCCTGACTTTC. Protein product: CAWRGRGVAAGANVLTF.

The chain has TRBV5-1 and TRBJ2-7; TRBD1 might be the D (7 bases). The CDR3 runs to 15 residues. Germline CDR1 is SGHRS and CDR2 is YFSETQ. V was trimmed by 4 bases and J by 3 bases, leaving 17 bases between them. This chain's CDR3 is CASSPQEGANYEQYF. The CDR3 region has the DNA TGCGCCAGCAGCCCCCAGGAGGGGGCGAACTACGAGCAGTACTTC. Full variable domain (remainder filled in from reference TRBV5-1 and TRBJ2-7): KAGVTQTPRYLIKTRGQQVTLSCSPISGHRSVSWYQQTPGQGLQFLFEYFSETQRNKGNFPGRFSGRQFSNSRSEMNVSTLELGDSALYLCASSPQEGANYEQYFGPGTRLTVT.

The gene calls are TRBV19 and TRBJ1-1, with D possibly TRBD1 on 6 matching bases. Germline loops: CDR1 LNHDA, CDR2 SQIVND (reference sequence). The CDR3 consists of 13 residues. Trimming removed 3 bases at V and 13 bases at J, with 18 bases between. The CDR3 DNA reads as TGTGCCAGTAGTATTACCTGGGGGGCGCGAGTTTTCTTT. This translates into CASSITWGARVFF.

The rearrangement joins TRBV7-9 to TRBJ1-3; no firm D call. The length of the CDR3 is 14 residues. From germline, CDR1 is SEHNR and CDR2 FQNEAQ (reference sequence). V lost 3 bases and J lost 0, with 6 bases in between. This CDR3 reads CASSFESSGNTIYF. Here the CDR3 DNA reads TGTGCCAGCAGCTTTGAAAGCTCTGGAAACACCATATATTTT.

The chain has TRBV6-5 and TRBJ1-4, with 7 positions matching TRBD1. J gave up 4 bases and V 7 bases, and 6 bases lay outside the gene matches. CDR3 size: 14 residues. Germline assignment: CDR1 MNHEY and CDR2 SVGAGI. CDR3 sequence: CASTGDRHNEKLFF. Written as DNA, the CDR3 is TGTGCCAGCACTGGGGACAGACATAATGAAAAACTGTTTTTT.

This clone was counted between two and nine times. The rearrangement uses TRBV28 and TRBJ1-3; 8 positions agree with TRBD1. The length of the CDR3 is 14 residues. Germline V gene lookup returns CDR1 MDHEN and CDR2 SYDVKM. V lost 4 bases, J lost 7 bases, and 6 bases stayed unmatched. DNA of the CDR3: TGTGCCAGCAGTTCGACAGGGGATGGGAACACCATATATTTT. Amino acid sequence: CASSSTGDGNTIYF.

CDR3 nucleotide sequence: TGCGCCAGCAGCTTGGGTCCGGCCCAGTACCAAGAGACCCAGTACTTC. It specifies CASSLGPAQYQETQYF. V gene TRBV5-1 combines with J gene TRBJ2-5, with D hard to call. This CDR3 contains 16 residues. Germline V gives CDR1 SGHRS, CDR2 YFSETQ. The germline V and J ends were trimmed by 0 bases and 0 bases, with 12 bases remaining between them.

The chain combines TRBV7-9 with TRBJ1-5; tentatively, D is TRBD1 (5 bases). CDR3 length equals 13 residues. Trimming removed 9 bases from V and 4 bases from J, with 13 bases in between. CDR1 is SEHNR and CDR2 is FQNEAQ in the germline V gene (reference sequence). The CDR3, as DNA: TGTGCCAGTAGCCCCGGGGGTAATCAGCCCCAGCATTTT. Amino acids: CASSPGGNQPQHF.

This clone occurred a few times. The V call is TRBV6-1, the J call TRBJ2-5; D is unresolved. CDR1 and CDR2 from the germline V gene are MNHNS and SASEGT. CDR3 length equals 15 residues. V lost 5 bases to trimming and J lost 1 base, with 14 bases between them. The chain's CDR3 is CASSPLTPFQETQYF. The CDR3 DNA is TGTGCCAGCAGTCCTCTCACTCCTTTCCAAGAGACCCAGTACTTC.

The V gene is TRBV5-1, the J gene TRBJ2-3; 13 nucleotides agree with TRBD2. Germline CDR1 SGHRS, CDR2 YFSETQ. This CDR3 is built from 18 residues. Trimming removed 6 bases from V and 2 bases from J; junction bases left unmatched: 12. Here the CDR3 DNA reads TGCGCCAGCACCAGACTAGCGGGAGGCCCAGGTTTCACAGATACGCAGTATTTT. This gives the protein CASTRLAGGPGFTDTQYF. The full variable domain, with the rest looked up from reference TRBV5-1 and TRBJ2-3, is KAGVTQTPRYLIKTRGQQVTLSCSPISGHRSVSWYQQTPGQGLQFLFEYFSETQRNKGNFPGRFSGRQFSNSRSEMNVSTLELGDSALYLCASTRLAGGPGFTDTQYFGPGTRLTVL.

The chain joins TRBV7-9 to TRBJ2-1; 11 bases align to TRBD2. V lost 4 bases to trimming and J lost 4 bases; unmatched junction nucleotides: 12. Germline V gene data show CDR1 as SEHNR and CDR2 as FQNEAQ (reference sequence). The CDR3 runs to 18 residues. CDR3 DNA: TGTGCCAGCAGCTCGCCAGGACTAGCGGGCTTCAGTTACAATGAGCAGTTCTTC. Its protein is CASSSPGLAGFSYNEQFF.

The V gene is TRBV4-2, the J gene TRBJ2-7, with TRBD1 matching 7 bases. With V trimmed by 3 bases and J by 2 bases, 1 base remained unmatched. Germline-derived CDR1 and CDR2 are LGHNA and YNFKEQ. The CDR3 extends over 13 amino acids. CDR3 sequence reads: CASSQGQTYEQYF. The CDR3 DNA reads TGTGCCAGCAGCCAGGGACAGACCTACGAGCAGTACTTC.

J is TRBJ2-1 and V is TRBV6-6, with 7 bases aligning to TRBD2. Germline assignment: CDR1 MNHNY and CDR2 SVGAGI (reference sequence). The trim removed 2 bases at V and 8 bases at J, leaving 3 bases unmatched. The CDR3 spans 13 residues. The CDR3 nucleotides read TGTGCCAGCAGTTACGGGGGGGAAGATGAGCAGTTCTTC. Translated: CASSYGGEDEQFF.